Sequencing of this T cell receptor beta chain was carried out in a study of cytomegalovirus exposure and HLA in healthy donors. On this clone itself: Its antigen is not known.

V dropped 6 bases and J dropped 3; count of bases not matched to a gene: 7. The CDR3 loop spans 14 amino acids. Germline lookup yields CDR1 MNHEY and CDR2 SMNVEV (reference sequence). General study points: Earlier results showed most TCR beta V segments being productive about 87% or about 30% of the time. Later genetic work tied a missense DCLRE1C variant to beta-chain V and J trimming. Presence/absence analyses rested on an assumption that sequencing depth was roughly uniform across donors.

Primers included in the PCR were 60 Vbeta and 13 Jbeta primers. The data were produced by immunoSEQ multiplex PCR, yet TCRdb's version contains in-frame clones alone and is incomplete. The table records 140,000 to 150,000 clones, roughly 74% of them present only once. This TCR was sampled from a woman aged 18-29 years in good health and CMV-seropositive. Sequencing was done on a sample of PBMCs. The J gene is TRBJ1-1, the V gene TRBV27; 7 bases fit TRBD1. The CDR3 sequence is CASRIQGWDTEAFF. The CDR3 DNA follows: TGTGCCAGCAGGATACAGGGGTGGGACACTGAAGCTTTCTTT.